This T cell receptor (beta chain) is from a study of cytomegalovirus exposure and HLA in healthy donors. Overall study results and limits: Reports credit the classifier with highly specific, highly sensitive diagnosis of cytomegalovirus status. Sequencing probably produced one cluster of sequence variants that were highly shared. Later work found most CMV-associated TCR beta chains apparently HLA-restricted.

As regards this clone: Its antigen is currently unknown.

A multiplex PCR was run with 60 Vbeta primers and 13 Jbeta primers. The table came from immunoSEQ multiplex PCR; TCRdb's copy has only in-frame clones and leaves some out. Among around 120,000 clones listed, roughly 80% were seen once. The material sequenced was PBMCs. This clonotype was sampled from a female donor in good health and CMV-seropositive.

CDR3 protein: CASSVGGGGYEQYF. DNA of the CDR3: TGTGCCAGCAGCGTAGGGGGGGGAGGGTACGAGCAGTACTTC. The rearrangement links TRBV9 to TRBJ2-7; 7 nucleotides match TRBD2. The CDR3 loop spans 14 amino acids. In germline, CDR1 is SGDLS, CDR2 YYNGEE. V dropped 0 bases and J dropped 4; count of bases not matched to a gene: 4.